The rows below give T cell receptor beta chains drawn from one sample of a study of OX40 agonist ivuxolimab in advanced cancers. This table comes from immunoSEQ multiplex PCR, and its TCRdb copy is limited to in-frame clones, with some not included. The table has tens of thousands of clones, just over 85% seen once. Sequencing used CD4+ or CD8+ T cells sorted from blood, obtained in a trial of the OX40 agonist ivuxolimab. These receptors were taken from an adult with an advanced solid tumor such as melanoma, head and neck, liver or kidney cancer. CDR3s include the opening cysteine and the closing phenylalanine or tryptophan. D genes are given only for firm matches. Size tells how often a clone was seen (once, few, many) or the class of an expanded clone, and some rows leave it out.

d_gene,j_gene,v_gene,abundance,len,CDR3nt,CDR3aa
.,TRBJ1-2,TRBV2,once,12,TGTGCCAGCACGGCGGGGAAAGAAGGCTACACCTTC,CASTAGKEGYTF
TRBD2,TRBJ2-2,TRBV9,.,19,TGTGCCAGCAGCCCGGGGACTAGCGGGGGAACTTTGAACACCGGGGAGCTGTTTTTT,CASSPGTSGGTLNTGELFF
.,TRBJ2-5,TRBV23-1,.,17,TGCGCCAGCAGTCAATCCTATGGCCGGGACACCCAAGAGACCCAGTACTTC,CASSQSYGRDTQETQYF
.,TRBJ1-6,TRBV4-3,.,13,TGCGCCAGCAGCCAAGAAGAGAATTCACCCCTCCACTTT,CASSQEENSPLHF
TRBD1,TRBJ2-1,TRBV7-6,.,15,TGTGCCAGCAGCTTAGAGGGGACAGTTTACAATGAGCAGTTCTTC,CASSLEGTVYNEQFF
TRBD1,TRBJ2-3,TRBV28,.,13,TGTGCCAGCAGCCCGACAGGGGGAGATACGCAGTATTTT,CASSPTGGDTQYF
TRBD1,TRBJ2-6,TRBV28,.,16,TGTGCCAGCAGTTTGACAGGGGGCTCTGGGGCCAACGTCCTGACTTTC,CASSLTGGSGANVLTF
.,TRBJ2-3,TRBV4-2,.,15,TGTGCCAGCAGCCAAGATAGAACAGACACAGATACGCAGTATTTT,CASSQDRTDTDTQYF
TRBD1,TRBJ1-4,TRBV2,.,14,TGTGCCAGCAGTCAACAGGGGCAGGGTGAAAAACTGTTTTTT,CASSQQGQGEKLFF
.,TRBJ2-2,TRBV11-3,.,14,TGTGCCAGCAGCTTTTACGGCCAACCCGGGGAGCTGTTTTTT,CASSFYGQPGELFF
TRBD2,TRBJ2-7,TRBV27,.,15,TGTGCCAGCAGTTTAAGGCCTAGCGGCACCTACGAGCAGTACTTC,CASSLRPSGTYEQYF
.,TRBJ2-7,TRBV2,.,14,TGTGCCAGCAGTGCCTCCCGGCAGGGTGGCGAGCAGTACTTC,CASSASRQGGEQYF
TRBD1,TRBJ2-1,TRBV2,.,15,TGTGCCAGCAGTGAAGCGCTTCAGGGACAGAATGAGCAGTTCTTC,CASSEALQGQNEQFF
TRBD1,TRBJ1-5,TRBV27,.,14,TGTGCCAGCAGTGACAGGGTTTCGGATCAGCCCCAGCATTTT,CASSDRVSDQPQHF
.,TRBJ2-2,TRBV4-3,.,14,TGCGCCAGCAGCCCACTGGGAAACACCGGGGAGCTGTTTTTT,CASSPLGNTGELFF
.,TRBJ2-7,TRBV11-3,.,14,TGTGCCAGCAGCTTAGTAGGGGACCCCTACGAGCAGTACTTC,CASSLVGDPYEQYF
TRBD2,TRBJ2-7,TRBV27,.,16,TGTGCCAGCAGTTTCCGGACTAGCGGGAGTACGTACGAGCAGTACTTC,CASSFRTSGSTYEQYF
TRBD2,TRBJ2-1,TRBV7-2,few,14,TGTGCCAGCGGACCAGCGGGGGGGGACAATGAGCAGTTCTTC,CASGPAGGDNEQFF
TRBD1,TRBJ2-7,TRBV27,.,13,TGTGCCAGCAGTTACGGACAGGGGTACGAGCAGTACTTC,CASSYGQGYEQYF
TRBD1,TRBJ2-7,TRBV4-1,once,15,TGCGCCAGCAGCCGTATACAGGGGATCTCCTACGAGCAGTACTTC,CASSRIQGISYEQYF
TRBD1,TRBJ2-2,TRBV27,.,17,TGTGCCAGCAGTTTAATCACTAGACAGGGGGGTACCGGGGAGCTGTTTTTT,CASSLITRQGGTGELFF
TRBD1,TRBJ1-2,TRBV4-1,.,15,TGCGCCAGCAGCCAAGACCTGGACAGGGGTGACGGCTACACCTTC,CASSQDLDRGDGYTF
.,TRBJ2-5,TRBV7-9,.,15,TGTGCCAGCAGCTTAGGAGGTGGTGGTCCAGAGACCCAGTACTTC,CASSLGGGGPETQYF
.,TRBJ2-2,TRBV9,.,17,TGTGCCAGCAGCGTAGTTGGGTCCGGGTCGAACACCGGGGAGCTGTTTTTT,CASSVVGSGSNTGELFF
.,TRBJ1-1,TRBV4-1,.,15,TGCGCCAGCAGCCAAGCACCCTTTAGGGACACTGAAGCTTTCTTT,CASSQAPFRDTEAFF
TRBD1,TRBJ2-3,TRBV4-3,.,16,TGCGCCAGCAGCTCCGGGACAGGGTCGGTAGGAGATACGCAGTATTTT,CASSSGTGSVGDTQYF
.,TRBJ2-3,TRBV6-1,.,15,TGTGCCAGCAGTGAAGGGGGGCCGTCCACAGATACGCAGTATTTT,CASSEGGPSTDTQYF
.,TRBJ2-3,TRBV13,.,12,TGTGCCAGCAGCTTATCCCCAGATACGCAGTATTTT,CASSLSPDTQYF
TRBD2,TRBJ2-7,TRBV6-5,once,16,TGTGCCAGCAGTTACGCGGGACTAGCGGGAGGGTACGAGCAGTACTTC,CASSYAGLAGGYEQYF
.,TRBJ2-7,TRBV21-1,few,21,TGTGCCAGCAGCCCCCACAGAGAGACCAGGACTATAGCGGCGGCCACCTACGAGCAGTACTTC,CASSPHRETRTIAAATYEQYF
.,TRBJ1-2,TRBV11-2,.,16,TGTGCCAGCAGCTTAATTTCCTCGGCAGAAAACTATGGCTACACCTTC,CASSLISSAENYGYTF
TRBD2,TRBJ2-3,TRBV6-6,.,15,TGTGCCAGCAGTTATACAGCGGGGGGTTTGGATACGCAGTATTTT,CASSYTAGGLDTQYF
.,TRBJ2-5,TRBV7-9,once,14,TGTGCCAGCAGCTTGGAAATGGGGATAGAGACCCAGTACTTC,CASSLEMGIETQYF
.,TRBJ2-6,TRBV11-2,.,18,TGTGCCAGCAGCTTAGCATTCGGCACCTCCTCTGGGGCCAACGTCCTGACTTTC,CASSLAFGTSSGANVLTF
.,TRBJ2-1,TRBV7-2,.,14,TGTGCCAGCAGCTTACTACCCTTCTACAATGAGCAGTTCTTC,CASSLLPFYNEQFF
.,TRBJ2-3,TRBV9,.,17,TGTGCCAGCAGCGTAGGAAAGCGGACATACCATCTAGATACGCAGTATTTT,CASSVGKRTYHLDTQYF
.,TRBJ1-6,TRBV4-3,.,14,TGCGCCAGCAGCCAAGGGCAGGATAATTCACCCCTCCACTTT,CASSQGQDNSPLHF
TRBD2,TRBJ2-2,TRBV5-6,.,16,TGTGCCAGCAGCTTGGGACTAGCGGGAGACACCGGGGAGCTGTTTTTT,CASSLGLAGDTGELFF
.,TRBJ2-3,TRBV4-3,.,14,TGCGCCAGCAGCCAAGAGGGGAGCACAGATACGCAGTATTTT,CASSQEGSTDTQYF
.,TRBJ2-5,TRBV7-2,.,14,TGTGCCAGCAGCTTAGCGGTCCGTCAAGAGACCCAGTACTTC,CASSLAVRQETQYF
.,TRBJ1-2,TRBV21-1,.,14,TGTGCCAGCAGCAAAAAAAGCCGAAGGGATGGCTACACCTTC,CASSKKSRRDGYTF
.,TRBJ1-1,TRBV27,.,17,TGTGCCAGCAGCTCGGCCGGCGGGGGTAACATGAACACTGAAGCTTTCTTT,CASSSAGGGNMNTEAFF
.,TRBJ2-2,TRBV29-1,.,16,TGCAGCGTAGTCTACTCGGACAGAGATAACACCGGGGAGCTGTTTTTT,CSVVYSDRDNTGELFF
.,TRBJ1-1,TRBV5-1,.,14,TGCGCCAGCAGCTTCACAGGTTTGAACACTGAAGCTTTCTTT,CASSFTGLNTEAFF
.,TRBJ2-7,TRBV6-1,.,15,TGTGCCAGCAGTGAAGCGCAGGCAGCATCCTACGAGCAGTACTTC,CASSEAQAASYEQYF
.,TRBJ2-3,TRBV10-3,.,14,TGTGCCATCAGGGACACGGTAGGAACAGATACGCAGTATTTT,CAIRDTVGTDTQYF
.,TRBJ1-1,TRBV5-1,.,14,TGCGCCAGCAGCTTGGACAGGGAGGCAACTGAAGCTTTCTTT,CASSLDREATEAFF
TRBD1,TRBJ2-5,TRBV9,.,14,TGTGCCAGCAGCGTATCAGGGGGTAAAGAGACCCAGTACTTC,CASSVSGGKETQYF
.,TRBJ2-7,TRBV27,.,11,TGTGCCAGCAGGGCAGGGTTCGAGCAGTACTTC,CASRAGFEQYF
TRBD1,TRBJ2-7,TRBV5-1,.,17,TGCGCCAGCAGCTTGGTTGGCGGGACAGGCCCCACCTACGAGCAGTACTTC,CASSLVGGTGPTYEQYF
.,TRBJ2-1,TRBV4-2,.,17,TGTGCCAGCAGCCAAGAACCCCCCGGGACCCCCTACAATGAGCAGTTCTTC,CASSQEPPGTPYNEQFF
TRBD1,TRBJ1-2,TRBV6-1,once,13,TGTGCCGGAAAAGAGGGGGCTGACTATGGCTACACCTTC,CAGKEGADYGYTF
TRBD2,TRBJ2-3,TRBV5-8,.,16,TGTGCCAGCAGCTCACGTTCGGGACTAGTGTCAGATACGCAGTATTTT,CASSSRSGLVSDTQYF
.,TRBJ1-1,TRBV7-9,.,11,TGTGCCAGCAGCTGGAACACTGAAGCTTTCTTT,CASSWNTEAFF